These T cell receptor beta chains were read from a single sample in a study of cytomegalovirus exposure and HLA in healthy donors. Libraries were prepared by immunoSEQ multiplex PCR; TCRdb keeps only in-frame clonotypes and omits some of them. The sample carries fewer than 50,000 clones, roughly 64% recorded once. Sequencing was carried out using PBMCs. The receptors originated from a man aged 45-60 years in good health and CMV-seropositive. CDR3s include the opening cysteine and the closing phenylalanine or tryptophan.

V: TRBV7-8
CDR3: CASSFWTAIDNQPQHF

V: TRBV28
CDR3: CASSLGGGSYYGYTF

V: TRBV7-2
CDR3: CASSINSGSYEQYF

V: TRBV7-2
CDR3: CASSLAVGTSYEQYF

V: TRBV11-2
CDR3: CASSTGSSSYNEQFF

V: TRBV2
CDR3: CASRPGTSGADYNEQFF

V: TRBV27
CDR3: CASSFGGNSPLHF

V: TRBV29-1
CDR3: CSVERESSGYNEQFF

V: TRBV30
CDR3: CAWKGQGANYGYTF

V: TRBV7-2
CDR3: CASSSGQGSEKLFF

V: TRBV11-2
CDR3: CASIPKGPKNIQYF

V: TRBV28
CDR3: CASSADRGPGNTEAFF

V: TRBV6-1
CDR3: CATSQGPEYEQYF

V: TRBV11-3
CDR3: CASSLDSIEAFF

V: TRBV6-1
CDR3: CASNRQGDNSPLHF

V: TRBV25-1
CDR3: CASSESTGGNTIYF

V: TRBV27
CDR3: CASTMTGSGNQPQHF

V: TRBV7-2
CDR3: CASSLGASGAGELFF

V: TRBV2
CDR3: CASSEWADYGYTF

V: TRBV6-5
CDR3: CASSYGRGLVQPQHF

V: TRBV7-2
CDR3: CASSSFRSYNEQFF

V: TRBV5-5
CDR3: CASRPGTVNTEAFF

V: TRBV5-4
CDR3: CASSGGLRDTEAFF

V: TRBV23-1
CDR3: CASSQSRGDYGYTF

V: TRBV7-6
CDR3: CASSQGLAGGEDTQYF

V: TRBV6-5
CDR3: CASSYVRTENYGYTF